This record concerns one TCR beta chain sequence. Germline V gives CDR1 MNHEY, CDR2 SMNVEV (reference sequence). Trimming left V 0 bases short and J 5 bases short, with 16 bases between. The CDR3 is 16 residues long. Each CDR3 protein gets one entry after TCRdb re-called the 5' RACE reads with MiXCR. The sample carries under 65,000 distinct CDR3 sequences, around 21% recorded once. Cells sorted as Tregs were CD4+, CD25+ and CD127-/low. Material: tumor-infiltrating Tregs sorted from the breast tumor. This clonotype was sampled from a female donor with breast cancer. The rearrangement uses TRBV27 and TRBJ2-5, with a tentative D call TRBD1 (6 bases). DNA of the CDR3: TGTGCCAGCAGTTTATCTGCGGCCAGGGGTCGGGAGACCCAGTACTTC. It translates to CASSLSAARGRETQYF.